This T cell receptor beta chain was sequenced during a study of tumor and adjacent non-tumor tissue in lung cancer (dated by TCRdb to the late 2010s). Some background on the complete study: By cancer type, the cohort comprised some 13 adenocarcinoma patients, a couple of squamous cell carcinoma patients and 1 small cell lung cancer patient. Ages among the roughly 15 patients ranged from about 30 to 85 years, there were roughly 10 men and 5 women, and disease was at TNM stage I to III. Sequencing generated a total of 120 million or so productive TCRbeta reads, averaging approximately 4 million reads per sample. The study compared bulk TCRbeta repertoires from lung tumor tissue and matched distant non-tumor lung tissue of roughly 15 lung cancer patients. Under 35 paired specimens, one tumor and one normal lung sample per patient, were profiled by TCRbeta CDR3 sequencing.

RNA was extracted from bulk unsorted tissue and checked for quality with a NanoDrop ND-1000 and an Agilent 2100. All donors had newly diagnosed lung cancer, had not received prior chemotherapy, and were admitted for thoracic surgery in China between August and November 2014. Anyone who had undergone radiotherapy or chemotherapy before, or who had another cancer at the same time, was left out of the study. Surgical tissue pieces of about 1-2.3 cm3 were preserved in RNAlater solution and were kept at -80 degrees C until use. Relative to germline, V is 8 bases shorter and J is 4 bases shorter, with 21 bases between their ends. The CDR3 has 14 amino acids, counting the end cysteine and phenylalanine. CDR3 DNA only is kept here, 42 bases in frame from base 1. Via the germline V gene, CDR1 is SQVTM and CDR2 ANQGSEA. The protocol used for the library was multiplex PCR. Sequencing used an Illumina HiSeq 2500. TCRbeta libraries were constructed through three rounds of nested PCR with primers (Table S4) according to protocols modified from ARM-PCR. Before sequencing, PCR products of 200-500 bp were excised from the gel and purified with the QIAquick gel extraction kit. On the study's bioinformatics: Trimmomatic was used to clean the reads, FLASH was used to merge the reads into complete CDR3 sequences, and MiTCR was used to assign the reads to V(D)J germline segments. Clonal diversity was calculated as the inverse Simpson's index using VDJtools. In-frame sequences without a premature stop codon were defined as productive reads. TCRdb reran the public reads through fastp at Q25 and MiXCR, keeping productive beta chains. Rows with a matching CDR3 protein are joined into one entry that keeps the most common DNA and genes. None of the V and J calls come from the authors' own analysis; TCRdb made them. The sample records 65,000 to 80,000 distinct CDR3 sequences, less than 80% of which are singletons. The top ten clones comprise under 30% of the sample.

Overall results and qualifications from the work: The top 100 clones accounted for a significantly larger cumulative portion of the repertoire in normal lung than in tumor tissue. With only about 16 patients in the cohort, the authors noted that larger samples and more detailed clinical data are needed. Peripheral blood was not sequenced, so blood TCRbeta repertoires in these lung cancer patients were not examined. The methods do not name the sequencing platform or mention unique molecular identifiers. Tumor tissue showed significantly greater TCR diversity (inverse Simpson) than normal lung tissue (around 450 vs 150, P = 0.0075, Mann-Whitney U test). TCR diversity was significantly higher in younger patients, and higher tumor TCR diversity was associated with shorter overall and disease-free survival.

As for this clonotype: The antigen this receptor binds is unknown. No clone much larger than this one lies a single base away; base qualities are absent.

The receptor was isolated from a man aged 55 to 70 with non-small cell lung cancer. The sample was lung tumor tissue. The chain was built from TRBV29-1 and TRBJ2-7, with TRBD1 perhaps the D gene, on 6 matching bases. The CDR3 region: CSTHGGRGGYEQYF. The DNA sequence is TGCAGCACTCATGGAGGCAGGGGTGGGTACGAGCAGTACTTC.